Reported below is one T cell receptor (beta chain). Antigen unknown. The sample is drawn from a study of cytomegalovirus exposure and HLA in healthy donors. Study findings and constraints: As a later analysis showed, a missense DCLRE1C variant was linked to trimming of TCR beta V- and J-genes.

The PCR was carried out with 60 Vbeta primers and 13 Jbeta primers. Libraries were prepared by immunoSEQ multiplex PCR; TCRdb keeps only in-frame clonotypes and omits some of them. Of some 110,000 clones detected, about four fifths appear once; the ten largest clones hold 22%. The ends were cut back, 4 bases at V and 2 bases at J, with 14 bases in the middle. The CDR3 contains 15 residues. The germline gives CDR1 SNHLY, CDR2 FYNNEI. The rearrangement joins TRBV2 to TRBJ1-2; TRBD1 might be the D (6 bases). The origin of this receptor is a man in his thirties or forties in good health and CMV-seropositive. Material for sequencing was PBMCs. The CDR3 loop is CASSARARGNYGYTF. DNA of the CDR3: TGTGCCAGCAGTGCACGTGCGAGGGGGAACTATGGCTACACCTTC.